What follows describes a single T cell receptor beta chain. Its specific antigen is unknown. No clone much larger than this one lies a single base away; base qualities are absent. The immunoSEQ Assay, a bias-controlled multiplex PCR, was used to amplify TCRbeta CDR3 regions from genomic DNA. The paper's processing steps were these. Nucleated cell counts per sample were estimated from amplification of reference gene primers within the assay. To quantify the absolute abundance of each unique TCRbeta CDR3 rearrangement, sequence reads were collapsed and filtered. For each sample, productive Simpson clonality was calculated as the square root of Simpson's diversity index over productive rearrangements. TCRdb retrieved this table from immuneACCESS and kept in-frame rearrangements only. Not all clones are present; in checked studies, unresolved V genes account for under half, and no reason is known for the remainder. That table supplies the V and J calls and clone size; D and trimming were determined from the DNA. Present in this sample are about 300,000 clones, 88% of which were seen just once. The ten largest clonotypes hold 5.5% to 8% of the sample.

Another Seattle source contributed samples from volunteer blood donors who had recovered from COVID-19. Collaborating institutions collected whole blood in K2EDTA tubes following their own protocols. For TCRbeta analysis, collaborator samples were shipped as frozen whole blood, as isolated PBMCs, or as DNA extracted from either sample type. These data originate in a study of blood T cell repertoires in COVID-19 (dated by TCRdb to 2018 to 2020). About the study as a whole: The collaborator samples originated in the United States, Italy and Spain and spanned the acute and convalescent phases of COVID-19. The prospective study material was composed of cDNA or gDNA derived from T cells, B-cell-depleted T cells, or PBMCs. The dataset comprised deeply sampled blood TCRbeta repertoires from subjects exposed to, actively infected with, or recovered from COVID-19. A freely available public database, intended as a resource for researchers studying the immune response to SARS-CoV-2, is where the repertoires were released. The samples were drawn from two sources: the first 160 participants of the ongoing ImmuneRACE study, and 950 to 1,500 subjects contributed by 6 global collaborators. Nearly every sample came with metadata listing a de-identified subject ID, COVID-19 status, age in years and sex. HLA class I and class II types, where available, came from metadata supplied by the sample provider rather than from assay-based typing. Summary of the overall study and its limitations: Clinical and demographic metadata were provided uncurated, with the amount varying by source and participant.

The TCR comes from a woman aged 30 to 39 who had recovered from COVID-19. The sequenced sample consisted of peripheral blood.

The CDR3 reads CASSYSGTSGGETQYF. The sequenced DNA is TGTGCCAGCAGTTACTCCGGGACTAGCGGGGGAGAGACCCAGTACTTC. The rearranged chain carries TRBV6-5 and TRBJ2-5, and 14 junction bases match TRBD2. Trimming accounts for 0 bases at V and 4 bases at J, while the number of junction bases matched to no gene is 1. CDR1 is given as MNHEY and CDR2 as SVGAGI, both from the germline V gene. The CDR3 has 16 amino acids, counting the end cysteine and phenylalanine. This entry keeps only the CDR3 DNA: 48 bases, framed from base 1.